What follows describes a single T cell receptor (beta chain). This receptor's antigen is unknown. One base away there is no much larger clone; base qualities are not given. TCRbeta CDR3 regions were amplified from genomic DNA using the immunoSEQ Assay, a bias-controlled multiplex PCR. For the original study's pipeline: The number of nucleated cells in each sample was estimated from the amplification of reference gene primers within the assay. Sequence reads were collapsed and filtered to measure the absolute abundance of every unique TCRbeta CDR3 rearrangement. For each sample, productive Simpson clonality was calculated as the square root of Simpson's diversity index over productive rearrangements. What TCRdb holds here is the immuneACCESS table cut down to in-frame rearrangements. Part of the clones is not present; checked against another copy, under half of the missing clones reflect an unresolved V gene, and the others are unexplained. V, J and clone size are taken as reported in that table, and D and trimming were inferred from the DNA itself. The table for this sample lists roughly 37,000 clones; 70% to 80% of them were counted only once. The top ten constitute roughly 2% of the sample.

Collaborating institutions collected whole blood in K2EDTA tubes following their own protocols. For TCRbeta analysis, collaborator samples were shipped as frozen whole blood, as isolated PBMCs, or as DNA extracted from either sample type. The sample belongs to a study of blood T cell repertoires in COVID-19 (TCRdb year 2020). Looking at the study overall: Samples covering the acute and convalescent phases of COVID-19 were provided by collaborators in the United States, Italy and Spain. The material from the prospective study consisted of cDNA or gDNA derived from T cells, B-cell-depleted T cells, or PBMCs. The dataset comprised deeply sampled blood TCRbeta repertoires from subjects exposed to, actively infected with, or recovered from COVID-19. A de-identified subject ID, COVID-19 status, age in years and sex were almost always included in the sample metadata. The samples were drawn from the first 160 participants of the ongoing ImmuneRACE study and from 950 to 1,500 subjects provided by 6 global collaborators. Where available, HLA class I and class II types were taken from metadata supplied by the sample provider and were not determined by assay-based typing. The repertoires were made available in a free public database intended to serve as a resource for research on the immune response to SARS-CoV-2.

Broader findings and caveats from the paper: Clinical and demographic metadata were provided uncurated, with the amount varying by source and participant.

The receptor was isolated from a man aged 55 to 69 with active COVID-19. What was sequenced was peripheral blood.

The bases are TGTGCCAGCAGTGGGAACCCGGGACAGGGGGGCCCTAACTATGGCTACACCTTC. This sequence encodes CASSGNPGQGGPNYGYTF. The V and J genes are TRBV6-1 and TRBJ1-2, and TRBD1 matches 11 of the central bases. Counted from cysteine to phenylalanine, this CDR3 has 18 amino acids. The kept DNA is CDR3 alone, 54 bases in frame from the first base. V is cut back by 4 bases and J by 0 bases, with 10 bases in the junction unmatched. CDR1 and CDR2, per the germline V gene, are MNHNS and SASEGT.